This paragraph reports one T cell receptor (beta chain). In the authors' workflow: From reference gene primer amplification, estimates of nucleated cell counts were derived. The method was immunoSEQ multiplex PCR; TCRdb's version includes in-frame clones alone and lacks a portion of them. Clone size and the V and J calls come from that table; the DNA yielded D and trimming. The sample shows 200,000 to 250,000 clones, approximately 80% of them seen only once. These data belong to a study of blood T cell repertoires in COVID-19. At the level of the study: The study drew acute and convalescent COVID-19 samples from the United States, Italy and Spain. From T cells, B-cell-depleted T cells, or PBMCs came the material, which was cDNA or gDNA.

Losses at the gene ends were 5 bases for V and 5 bases for J; bases not matched to a gene: 5. CDR1 is KGHSH, CDR2 LQKENI, per germline. The CDR3 totals 15 residues. The sample taken for sequencing was peripheral blood. The source of this sequence is a woman aged 45-65 years with acute or convalescent COVID-19. The genes are TRBV18 and TRBJ2-2, with 10 bases aligning to TRBD2. The CDR3 DNA reads TGTGCCAGCTCAATCGGACTAGCGGATACCGGGGAGCTGTTTTTT. Amino acids: CASSIGLADTGELFF.